The 20 T cell receptor beta chains listed next were all sequenced from one sample in a study of T cell responses to AZD1222 COVID-19 vaccine. Clones were sequenced by immunoSEQ multiplex PCR, and TCRdb holds only the in-frame ones, with some missing. The sample lists some 150,000 clones, around 92% occurring once. The sample in question was peripheral blood, obtained on day 0 of AZD1222 vaccination. Receptors originate from an adult in good health.

This clone has only one observation. The rearrangement uses TRBV18 and TRBJ2-1; 7 bases agree with TRBD1. Germline V gives CDR1 KGHSH, CDR2 LQKENI. The V gene end was trimmed by 3 bases and the J gene end by 9 bases; junction bases not matched to a gene: 5. This CDR3 has 13 residues. DNA of the CDR3: TGTGCCAGCTCACCCGATCACAGGGGTGAGCAGTTCTTC. This encodes CASSPDHRGEQFF.

The chain joins TRBV11-2 to TRBJ2-6; D ambiguous. This CDR3 is 15 amino acids long. V was trimmed by 1 base and J by 1 base, leaving 5 bases between them. The germline CDR1 and CDR2 sequences are SGHAT and FQNNGV. The CDR3 region has the DNA TGTGCCAGCAGCTTAGTATCTTCTGGGGCCAACGTCCTGACTTTC. Translation gives CASSLVSSGANVLTF.

The chain couples TRBV5-6 to TRBJ2-7; 10 bases agree with TRBD1. The germline gives CDR1 SGHDT, CDR2 YYEEEE. The CDR3 is 14 amino acids. The V segment lost 4 bases and the J segment 2 bases; nucleotides outside the gene matches: 3. The CDR3: CASSPGQGAYEQYF. CDR3 nucleotides: TGTGCCAGCAGCCCTGGACAGGGGGCCTACGAGCAGTACTTC. Combining the CDR3 with reference TRBV5-6 and TRBJ2-7 gives the whole variable domain DAGVTQSPTHLIKTRGQQVTLRCSPKSGHDTVSWYQQALGQGPQFIFQYYEEEERQRGNFPDRFSGHQFPNYSSELNVNALLLGDSALYLCASSPGQGAYEQYFGPGTRLTVT.

This clone was picked up one time. The V call is TRBV11-1, the J call TRBJ2-5; TRBD2 might be the D (6 bases). Trimming shortened V by 0 bases and J by 9 bases, and 11 bases separated the two germline ends. This CDR3 spans 13 amino acids. CDR1 is SGHAT and CDR2 is FQDESV in the germline V gene (reference sequence). The CDR3 DNA sequence: TGTGCCAGCAGCTTAGCGCGGGAAAACCCCCAGTACTTC. This encodes CASSLARENPQYF.

V and J are TRBV5-1 and TRBJ2-3; 7 bases are shared with TRBD2. Germline loops: CDR1 SGHRS, CDR2 YFSETQ. V dropped 5 bases and J dropped 6; count of bases not matched to a gene: 6. The CDR3 has 13 residues. DNA of the CDR3: TGCGCCAGCAGGGAGGCGGGAGTGGATACGCAGTATTTT. Its protein product is CASREAGVDTQYF.

This chain's CDR3 is CASSLARPLVGNEQFF. Written as DNA, the CDR3 is TGTGCCAGCAGCTTAGCGCGGCCTCTCGTGGGAAATGAGCAGTTCTTC. The chain has TRBV7-2 and TRBJ2-1; D unclear. Trimming left V 0 bases short and J 7 bases short, with 16 bases between. The CDR3 length is 16 residues. Germline CDR1 SGHTA, CDR2 FQGNSA.

The gene calls are TRBV7-9 and TRBJ1-2, with D maybe TRBD1 (5 bases). The germline CDR1 and CDR2 sequences are SEHNR and FQNEAQ (reference sequence). Trimming took off 2 bases at V and 8 bases at J, with 12 bases between the two ends. The CDR3 extends over 13 amino acids. CDR3 nucleotide sequence: TGTGCCAGCAGCTTAACCGCAGGGCAAGGCTACACCTTC. Its translation is CASSLTAGQGYTF.

The V call is TRBV19, the J call TRBJ2-1; the match to TRBD2 covers 15 bases. The J segment lost 9 bases and the V segment lost 5 bases, leaving 5 bases of the junction unmatched. The CDR3 runs 15 residues. Germline V gene sequence: CDR1 LNHDA, CDR2 SQIVND (reference sequence). CDR3: CASSLGLAGGAEQFF. The DNA for the CDR3 is TGTGCCAGTAGTCTTGGACTAGCGGGAGGGGCTGAGCAGTTCTTC.

The chain is built from TRBV5-4 and TRBJ1-2; no clear D gene. From germline, CDR1 is SGHNT and CDR2 YYREEE (reference sequence). CDR3 length: 12 amino acids. V lost 0 bases to trimming and J lost 8 bases, with 8 bases between them. The CDR3: CASSLVPRGYTF. The CDR3 region has the DNA TGTGCCAGCAGCTTGGTTCCCAGGGGCTACACCTTC. Variable domain in full (rest from reference TRBV5-4 and TRBJ1-2): ETGVTQSPTHLIKTRGQQVTLRCSSQSGHNTVSWYQQALGQGPQFIFQYYREEENGRGNFPPRFSGLQFPNYSSELNVNALELDDSALYLCASSLVPRGYTFGSGTRLTVV.

This chain uses TRBV5-6 with TRBJ2-7; no firm D call. Germline CDR1 and CDR2: SGHDT and YYEEEE. V was shortened by 0 bases and J by 3 bases, with 19 bases between the two germline ends. The CDR3 totals 17 residues. The CDR3 nucleotides are TGTGCCAGCAGCTTGGCCCCACAGACTCTCCGTTACTACGAGCAGTACTTC. Translation: CASSLAPQTLRYYEQYF.

The chain has TRBV5-6 and TRBJ1-5, with a weak D call TRBD1 (6 bases). The CDR3 has 13 residues. Germline lookup yields CDR1 SGHDT and CDR2 YYEEEE. V dropped 4 bases and J dropped 6 bases, with 11 bases sitting between them. The CDR3 region has the DNA TGTGCCAGCAGCCTCACAGGGTTTCAGCCCCAGCATTTT. Translation: CASSLTGFQPQHF.

The chain is built from TRBV7-7 and TRBJ2-7; tentative D call: TRBD2 (6 bases). V dropped 5 bases and J dropped 3 bases, with 17 bases sitting between them. CDR3 length: 15 amino acids. From germline, CDR1 is SSHAT and CDR2 FNYEAQ (reference sequence). CDR3 DNA sequence: TGTGCCAGCAGCCCAGGGTGGGGGGTCCACTACGAGCAGTACTTC. Translating it yields CASSPGWGVHYEQYF.

The chain links TRBV5-1 to TRBJ2-1; D may be TRBD2 (5 bases). Trimming shortened V by 1 base and J by 4 bases, and 15 bases separated the two germline ends. Germline V gene data show CDR1 as SGHRS and CDR2 as YFSETQ. This CDR3 is 16 amino acids long. The CDR3 sequence is CASSLSGRKAYNEQFF. The DNA for the CDR3 is TGCGCCAGCAGCTTGAGCGGCCGAAAAGCGTACAATGAGCAGTTCTTC.

The V call is TRBV7-9, the J call TRBJ1-2; D is possibly TRBD1 (5 bases). Germline V gene data show CDR1 as SEHNR and CDR2 as FQNEAQ (reference sequence). The CDR3 totals 12 residues. Trimming left V 1 base short and J 6 bases short, with 6 bases between. CDR3 residues: CASSLGGDGYTF. Here the CDR3 DNA reads TGTGCCAGCAGCTTAGGGGGGGATGGCTACACCTTC.

This sequence joins TRBV9 and TRBJ2-1, with D perhaps matching TRBD1 or TRBD2 (5 bases each). The CDR3 has 14 residues. Germline V gene lookup returns CDR1 SGDLS and CDR2 YYNGEE. The V gene lost 4 bases and the J gene lost 6 bases, with 14 bases spanning the gap. The CDR3 DNA reads as TGTGCCAGCAGCCTCGGTTCCGGGGCCAATGAGCAGTTCTTC. This codes for CASSLGSGANEQFF.

The count of this clone is one. The V gene is TRBV28, the J gene TRBJ1-2; no definite D call. With 6 bases removed from V and 8 bases from J, the gap between germline ends came to 13 bases. Germline values: CDR1 MDHEN, CDR2 SYDVKM. The CDR3 extends over 12 amino acids. The CDR3 coding sequence is TGTGCCAGCAGACGGGAAATCGGGGGCTACACCTTC. Its translation: CASRREIGGYTF.

V gene TRBV18 combines with J gene TRBJ1-2, with 9 bases identical to TRBD1. CDR3 length: 16 residues. With V trimmed by 6 bases and J by 1 base, 9 bases remained unmatched. Germline V gives CDR1 KGHSH, CDR2 LQKENI. The CDR3 is CASSPISGQGNYGYTF. The CDR3 DNA sequence: TGTGCCAGCTCGCCCATTTCGGGACAGGGTAACTATGGCTACACCTTC.

This chain links TRBV18 with TRBJ2-3; 7 bases match TRBD1. The V and J ends lost 1 base and 4 bases, in that order; junction bases with no gene match: 8. This CDR3 comprises 16 residues. The germline V gene encodes CDR1 KGHSH and CDR2 LQKENI. The CDR3 protein is CASSPQEGAGSDTQYF. The CDR3 DNA follows: TGTGCCAGCTCACCACAAGAGGGGGCAGGGTCAGATACGCAGTATTTT.

The V call is TRBV2, the J call TRBJ1-1, with D perhaps matching TRBD1 (5 bases). Trimming pared 5 bases from V and 0 bases from J, leaving 16 bases between. CDR3 size: 16 residues. Per germline, CDR1 SNHLY and CDR2 FYNNEI. The DNA of the CDR3 is TGTGCCAGCAGTAAGCAGGGAGCGGGTGTGAACACTGAAGCTTTCTTT. Translating gives CASSKQGAGVNTEAFF.

The chain uses TRBV19 and TRBJ1-4; no definite D call. V lost 7 bases and J 6 bases, leaving 12 bases between the germline ends. The CDR3 is 13 amino acids. Germline V gene sequence: CDR1 LNHDA, CDR2 SQIVND (reference sequence). CDR3 DNA: TGTGCCAGTAACCGGCAGGAGGATGAAAAACTGTTTTTT. Its protein product is CASNRQEDEKLFF.